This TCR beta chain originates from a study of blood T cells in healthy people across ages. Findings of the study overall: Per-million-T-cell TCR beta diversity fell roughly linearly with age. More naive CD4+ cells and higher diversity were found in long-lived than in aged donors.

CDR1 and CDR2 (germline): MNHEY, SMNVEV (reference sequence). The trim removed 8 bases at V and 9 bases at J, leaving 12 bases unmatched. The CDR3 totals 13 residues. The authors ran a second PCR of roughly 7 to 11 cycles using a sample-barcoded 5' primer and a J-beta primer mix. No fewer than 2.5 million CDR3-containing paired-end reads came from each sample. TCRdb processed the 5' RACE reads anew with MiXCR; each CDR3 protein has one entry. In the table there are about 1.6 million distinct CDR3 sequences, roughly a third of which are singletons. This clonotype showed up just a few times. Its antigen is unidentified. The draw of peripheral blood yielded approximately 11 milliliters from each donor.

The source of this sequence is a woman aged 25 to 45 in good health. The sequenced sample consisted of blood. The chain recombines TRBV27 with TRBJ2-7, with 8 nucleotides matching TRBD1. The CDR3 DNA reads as TGTGCCAGCCGGGTGAGACAGGGGTCATCGCAGTACTTC. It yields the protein CASRVRQGSSQYF.